This T cell receptor beta chain was recorded in a study of T cells in Graves' hyperthyroidism and ophthalmopathy. Whole-study results and caveats: Most clonotypes expanded in thyroid above 0.001 were likewise present in blood.

From RNA transcripts, TCR beta CDR3 regions were amplified. Carried out on the TCR CDR3, a first-round RT-PCR used the HTBI primer set. TCRdb itself ran the multiplex PCR reads through MiXCR, one entry per CDR3 protein. Altogether hundreds of thousands of distinct CDR3 sequences are present, about 15% being singletons, with the ten largest covering about 3.9%. V dropped 2 bases and J dropped 4 bases, with 8 bases sitting between them. CDR1 is ENHRY and CDR2 is SYGVKD in the germline V gene. The CDR3 sequence is 14 residues long. This clonotype has at least ten counts. Its antigen is still unknown. Reasons for excluding patients were uncontrolled infection, other autoimmune disease, pregnancy or lactation. Diagnosis rested on symptoms, serum thyroxine and TRAb, thyroid ultrasound, and orbital computed tomography. Cells are PBMCs isolated from about 10 ml of fresh blood.

Source material: blood. The TCR sequence derives from a woman aged 40 to 50 with Graves' ophthalmopathy. The V call is TRBV10-3, the J call TRBJ2-2; D remains unclear. Here the CDR3 DNA reads TGTGCCATCAGTGAGGGAGAACGCACCGGGGAGCTGTTTTTT. It specifies CAISEGERTGELFF.